Sequencing of this T cell receptor (beta chain) was carried out in a study of blood T cell repertoires in COVID-19. The CDR3 is 14 residues long. V shed 9 bases and J 5 bases; nucleotides not matched to a gene: 10. Germline V lookup: CDR1 SGHTA, CDR2 FQGTGA. How the authors handled the data: Using reference gene primer amplification, nucleated cell counts were estimated. Generated by immunoSEQ multiplex PCR, the TCRdb table keeps only in-frame clones and is missing some. That table is the source of V, J and clone size, and D and trimming were worked out from the DNA. The table shows roughly 120,000 clones, with more than 80% occurring only once. This clone came up a few times. Other DNA sequences from this sample encode an identical CDR3 as well.

The chain combines TRBV7-3 with TRBJ2-1; the match to TRBD2 covers 7 bases. The receptor comes from a woman in her sixties with acute or convalescent COVID-19. The sequencing sample was made of peripheral blood. The CDR3, as DNA: TGTGCCAGTTCTAGACGCGGGGGAAACAATGAGCAGTTCTTC. Translating it yields CASSRRGGNNEQFF. Looking up the rest from reference TRBV7-3 and TRBJ2-1 gives the full variable domain: GAGVSQTPSNKVTEKGKYVELRCDPISGHTALYWYRQSLGQGPEFLIYFQGTGAADDSGLPNDRFFAVRPEGSVSTLKIQRTERGDSAVYLCASSRRGGNNEQFFGPGTRLTVL.